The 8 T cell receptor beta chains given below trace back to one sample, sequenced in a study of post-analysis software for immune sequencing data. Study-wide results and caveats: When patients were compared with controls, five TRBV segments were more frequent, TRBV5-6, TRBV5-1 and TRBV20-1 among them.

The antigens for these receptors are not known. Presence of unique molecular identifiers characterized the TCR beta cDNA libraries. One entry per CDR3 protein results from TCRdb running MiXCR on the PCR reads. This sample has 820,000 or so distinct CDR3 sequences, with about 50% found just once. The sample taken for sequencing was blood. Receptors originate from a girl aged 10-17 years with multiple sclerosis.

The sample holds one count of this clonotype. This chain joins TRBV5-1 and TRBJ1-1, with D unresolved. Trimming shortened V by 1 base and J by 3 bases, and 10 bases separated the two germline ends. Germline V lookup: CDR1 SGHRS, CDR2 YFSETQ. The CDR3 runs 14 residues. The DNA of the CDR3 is TGCGCCAGCAGCTTGTTATGGGCGGACACTGAAGCTTTCTTT. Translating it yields CASSLLWADTEAFF. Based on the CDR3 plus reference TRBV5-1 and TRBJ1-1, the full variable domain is KAGVTQTPRYLIKTRGQQVTLSCSPISGHRSVSWYQQTPGQGLQFLFEYFSETQRNKGNFPGRFSGRQFSNSRSEMNVSTLELGDSALYLCASSLLWADTEAFFGQGTRLTVV.

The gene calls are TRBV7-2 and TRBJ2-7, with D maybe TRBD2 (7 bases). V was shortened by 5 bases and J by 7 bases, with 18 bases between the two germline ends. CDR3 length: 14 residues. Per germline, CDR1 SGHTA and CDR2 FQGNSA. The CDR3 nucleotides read TGTGCCAGCAGCCCTTTTAGGGGGGGGAGTGAGCAGTACTTC. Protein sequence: CASSPFRGGSEQYF.

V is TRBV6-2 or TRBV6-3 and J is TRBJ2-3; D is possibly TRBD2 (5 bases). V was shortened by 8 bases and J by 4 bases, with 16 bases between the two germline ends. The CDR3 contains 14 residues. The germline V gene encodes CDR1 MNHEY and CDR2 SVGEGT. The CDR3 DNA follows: TGTGCCAGCTCCCTCGGGGTAAGGGCAGATACGCAGTATTTT. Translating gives CASSLGVRADTQYF.

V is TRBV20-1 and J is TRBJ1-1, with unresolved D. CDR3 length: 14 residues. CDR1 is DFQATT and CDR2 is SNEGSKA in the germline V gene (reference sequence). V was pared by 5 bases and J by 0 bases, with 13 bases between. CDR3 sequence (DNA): TGCAGTGCTGAGAAACCGGACGTGAACACTGAAGCTTTCTTT. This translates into CSAEKPDVNTEAFF.

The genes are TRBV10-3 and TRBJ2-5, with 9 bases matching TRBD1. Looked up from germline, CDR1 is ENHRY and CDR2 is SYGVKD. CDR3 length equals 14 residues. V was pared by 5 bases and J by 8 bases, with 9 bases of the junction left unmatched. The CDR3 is CAISTGTGRGTQYF. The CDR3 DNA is TGTGCCATCAGTACCGGGACAGGGAGGGGCACCCAGTACTTC.

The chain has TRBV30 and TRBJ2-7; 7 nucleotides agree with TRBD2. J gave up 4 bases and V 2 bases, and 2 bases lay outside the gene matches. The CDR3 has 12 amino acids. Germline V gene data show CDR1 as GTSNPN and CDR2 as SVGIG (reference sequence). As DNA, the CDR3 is TGTGCCTGGAGTACGCGGGGGTACGAGCAGTACTTC. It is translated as CAWSTRGYEQYF.

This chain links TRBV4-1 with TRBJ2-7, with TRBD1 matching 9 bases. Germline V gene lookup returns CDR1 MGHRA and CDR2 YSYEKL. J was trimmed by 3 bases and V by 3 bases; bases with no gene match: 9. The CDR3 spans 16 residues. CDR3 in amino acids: CASSHPGQGLDYEQYF. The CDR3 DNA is TGCGCCAGCAGCCACCCGGGACAGGGTTTAGACTACGAGCAGTACTTC.

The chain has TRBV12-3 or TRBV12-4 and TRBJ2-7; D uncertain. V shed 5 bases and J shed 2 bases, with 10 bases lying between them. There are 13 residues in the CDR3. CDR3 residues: CASSPSTAYEQYF. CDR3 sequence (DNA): TGTGCCAGCAGTCCTTCGACCGCCTACGAGCAGTACTTC.